The entry that follows covers one TCR beta chain sequence. This record comes from a study of blood T cell repertoires in COVID-19. Study summary: T cells, B-cell-depleted T cells, or PBMCs supplied cDNA or gDNA.

Profiled with immunoSEQ multiplex PCR; TCRdb holds only in-frame clones, not every one. The data contain some 200,000 clones, around four fifths of them singletons. Per the germline V gene, CDR1 is LGHDT and CDR2 is YNNKEL (reference sequence). CDR3 size: 15 residues. Deletions cut 4 bases from V and 7 bases from J, with 17 bases between. The TCR sequence derives from a woman aged 70-85 years with COVID-19, enrolled during active disease. The sample taken for sequencing was peripheral blood. The V call is TRBV3-1 (or the pseudogene TRBV3-2), the J call TRBJ1-5; D is unclear. The CDR3 DNA reads TGTGCCAGCAGCCCCGGGCTCGGTACGGGACAGCCCCAGCATTTT. Protein sequence: CASSPGLGTGQPQHF.